The rows below give T cell receptor beta chains drawn from one sample of a study of blood T cell repertoires in COVID-19. Sequencing used immunoSEQ multiplex PCR; TCRdb keeps in-frame clones, though not all of them. The table records 50,000 to 75,000 clones, around 67% of them present only once. Sequenced: peripheral blood. The source is a woman in her forties or fifties with active or convalescent COVID-19. Both conserved end residues are part of each CDR3. The D gene is left open where the match is weak. Not all rows give a size; the values are once, few, many and, for expanded clones, a class.

V gene,D gene,J gene,clone size,CDR3 protein,CDR3 DNA
TRBV5-6,TRBD2,TRBJ2-7,NA,CASRRTPGGPTNEQYF,TGTGCCAGCAGAAGGACCCCGGGAGGGCCGACGAACGAGCAGTACTTC
TRBV4-1,NA,TRBJ1-2,NA,CASSQDPGISVFSGYTF,TGCGCCAGCAGCCAAGATCCGGGGATAAGCGTATTCAGTGGCTACACCTTC
TRBV12-3/TRBV12-4,NA,TRBJ1-1,NA,CASRKRRDTEAFF,TGTGCCAGCAGAAAAAGGAGGGACACTGAAGCTTTCTTT
TRBV7-2,NA,TRBJ2-1,once,CASSFAGLNNEQFF,TGTGCCAGCAGCTTTGCGGGCCTTAACAATGAGCAGTTCTTC
TRBV13,TRBD2,TRBJ2-1,NA,CASSQGTSGYNEQFF,TGTGCCAGCAGCCAAGGGACTAGCGGCTACAATGAGCAGTTCTTC
TRBV9,TRBD2,TRBJ2-7,NA,CASSAGTRSEQYF,TGTGCCAGCAGCGCCGGGACTAGAAGCGAGCAGTACTTC
TRBV3-1/TRBV3-2,NA,TRBJ1-5,NA,CASSRGLNQPQHF,TGTGCCAGCAGCCGAGGGCTCAATCAGCCCCAGCATTTT
TRBV30,TRBD2,TRBJ2-5,NA,CAWSAPGTSGRVTQYF,TGTGCCTGGAGTGCCCCCGGGACTAGCGGGAGAGTGACCCAGTACTTC
TRBV28,TRBD1,TRBJ1-6,few,CASRGTGSGSPLHF,TGTGCCAGCAGGGGGACAGGGAGTGGATCACCCCTCCACTTT
TRBV30,NA,TRBJ2-2,NA,CAWSFTVGELFF,TGTGCCTGGAGCTTTACAGTCGGGGAGCTGTTTTTT
TRBV27,TRBD1,TRBJ1-6,NA,CASSLLGSRTGTLNNSPLHF,TGTGCCAGCAGTTTATTGGGGAGTAGGACAGGGACGTTGAATAATTCACCCCTCCACTTT
TRBV6-5,TRBD1,TRBJ1-1,NA,CAINRGETEAFF,TGTGCCATCAACAGGGGGGAAACTGAAGCTTTCTTT
TRBV13,TRBD1,TRBJ2-2,NA,CASTRTQGANTGELFF,TGTGCCAGCACCCGAACCCAGGGGGCGAACACCGGGGAGCTGTTTTTT
TRBV10-2,TRBD1,TRBJ1-5,few,CASKVGQGRNQPQHF,TGCGCCAGCAAGGTCGGACAGGGTAGGAATCAGCCCCAGCATTTT